This entry lists 16 T cell receptor beta chains sequenced from one sample in a study of cytomegalovirus exposure and HLA in healthy donors. Vbeta (60) and Jbeta (13) primers were used in the PCR. Sequencing was performed with immunoSEQ multiplex PCR; in TCRdb, only in-frame clones are kept and a portion is missing. The data hold just over 150,000 clones, with around 82% observed a single time. The source material was PBMCs. The source of these receptors is a woman between 45 and 60 years old in good health and CMV-seropositive.

The chain couples TRBV19 to TRBJ1-1; TRBD1 might be the D (5 bases). Trimming stripped 3 bases from V and 0 bases from J, with 8 bases between. The CDR3 is 14 residues long. Germline CDR1 LNHDA, CDR2 SQIVND (reference sequence). CDR3 nucleotides: TGTGCCAGTAGTATGTCAGGGCTGAACACTGAAGCTTTCTTT. Translating gives CASSMSGLNTEAFF. The variable domain in full, with the rest retrieved from reference TRBV19 and TRBJ1-1, is DGGITQSPKYLFRKEGQNVTLSCEQNLNHDAMYWYRQDPGQGLRLIYYSQIVNDFQKGDIAEGYSVSREKKESFPLTVTSAQKNPTAFYLCASSMSGLNTEAFFGQGTRLTVV.

The chain carries TRBV13 and TRBJ2-7; 11 nucleotides match TRBD2. Germline V gene data show CDR1 as PRHDT and CDR2 as FYEKMQ (reference sequence). Trimming cost V 5 bases and J 1 base; bases outside gene matches: 1. CDR3 size: 14 residues. The CDR3 DNA is TGTGCCAGCAGCCGACTAGCGGGGTCCTACGAGCAGTACTTC. Its translation: CASSRLAGSYEQYF.

DNA of the CDR3: TGCAGCGTTGCCTTACTAGCGGGGGCTTCCTACGAGCAGTACTTC. It encodes CSVALLAGASYEQYF. The V gene is TRBV29-1, the J gene TRBJ2-7, with 11 bases identical to TRBD2. Germline CDR1 and CDR2: SQVTM and ANQGSEA. V dropped 4 bases and J dropped 1; count of bases not matched to a gene: 6. The CDR3 loop spans 15 amino acids.

This chain joins TRBV9 and TRBJ1-3; a weak D match, TRBD1 (6 bases). V lost 4 bases, J lost 10 bases, and 12 bases lay in between. The CDR3 is made up of 12 amino acids. CDR1 is SGDLS, CDR2 YYNGEE, per germline. Here the CDR3 DNA reads TGTGCCAGCAGCCCCAGGGGACATACCATATATTTT. This codes for CASSPRGHTIYF.

The chain couples TRBV10-2 to TRBJ2-2, with 15 positions matching TRBD2. The germline CDR1 and CDR2 sequences are WSHSY and SAAADI. Germline trimming cut 3 bases from V and 6 bases from J; bases unmatched to any gene: 11. This CDR3 has 19 residues. CDR3 amino acids: CASSDQPGLAGGPAGELFF. In DNA, the CDR3 is TGCGCCAGCAGTGACCAACCCGGACTAGCGGGGGGGCCGGCCGGGGAGCTGTTTTTT.

The DNA for the CDR3 is TGCGCCAGCAGCTTTGACAGGGTAGACGAGCAGTACTTC. Amino acids: CASSFDRVDEQYF. The J gene is TRBJ2-7, the V gene TRBV5-1; TRBD1 matches at 7 bases. Germline assignment: CDR1 SGHRS and CDR2 YFSETQ. CDR3 length equals 13 residues. V lost 2 bases and J lost 5; bases outside the gene matches: 4.

The V and J genes are TRBV18 and TRBJ2-1; TRBD2 matches 12 bases. CDR3 length equals 14 residues. Trimming cost V 5 bases and J 15 bases; bases outside gene matches: 11. Germline V lookup: CDR1 KGHSH, CDR2 LQKENI. In DNA form, the CDR3 reads TGTGCCAGCTCATCGGGACTAGCGGGCCCGCGGTTGTTCTTC. Its protein product is CASSSGLAGPRLFF.

This sequence joins TRBV5-6 and TRBJ1-3; D possibly corresponds to TRBD1 (5 bases). Germline assignment: CDR1 SGHDT and CDR2 YYEEEE. The germline V and J ends were trimmed by 4 bases and 0 bases, with 14 bases remaining between them. CDR3 length equals 16 residues. The CDR3 spells CASSLGGAPSGNTIYF. Here the CDR3 DNA reads TGTGCCAGCAGCCTTGGTGGGGCGCCCTCTGGAAACACCATATATTTT.

This chain connects TRBV21-1 to TRBJ1-6; the D call TRBD1 from the table was never checked on the DNA. TRBV21-1 is a pseudogene segment. The CDR3 is 17 residues long. The CDR3 nucleotides are TGTGCCAGCAGCAAAGGCCGGGACAGGGGTACGGAGTCACCCCTCCACTTT. Its translation: CASSKGRDRGTESPLHF.

The rearrangement links TRBV9 to TRBJ2-3, with TRBD1 as a possible D gene (6 bases). Germline values: CDR1 SGDLS, CDR2 YYNGEE. This CDR3 region has 14 residues. Trimming pared 0 bases from V and 5 bases from J, leaving 10 bases between. In nucleotides, the CDR3 is TGTGCCAGCAGCGTAGTGTTCAGGGGAGATACGCAGTATTTT. Translating it yields CASSVVFRGDTQYF.

A single count supports this clone. The V call is TRBV5-1, the J call TRBJ1-2; the match to TRBD1 covers 7 bases. Trimming at V came to 4 bases and at J to 0 bases, leaving 3 bases not matched to a gene. The germline V gene has CDR1 SGHRS and CDR2 YFSETQ. CDR3 length: 14 amino acids. This chain's CDR3 is CASSTGQANYGYTF. The CDR3 bases are TGCGCCAGCAGCACTGGACAGGCTAACTATGGCTACACCTTC. Together with reference TRBV5-1 and TRBJ1-2, the CDR3 gives the full variable domain: KAGVTQTPRYLIKTRGQQVTLSCSPISGHRSVSWYQQTPGQGLQFLFEYFSETQRNKGNFPGRFSGRQFSNSRSEMNVSTLELGDSALYLCASSTGQANYGYTFGSGTRLTVV.

CDR3 in amino acids: CASSVRDRVVDYGYTF. CDR3 coding DNA: TGTGCCAGCAGCGTCCGGGACAGGGTAGTCGACTATGGCTACACCTTC. The rearrangement links TRBV9 to TRBJ1-2; TRBD1 matches 9 bases. This CDR3 comprises 16 residues. CDR1 SGDLS and CDR2 YYNGEE come from the germline V gene. The J segment lost 3 bases and the V segment lost 2 bases, leaving 8 bases of the junction unmatched. Full variable domain (remainder filled in from reference TRBV9 and TRBJ1-2): DSGVTQTPKHLITATGQRVTLRCSPRSGDLSVYWYQQSLDQGLQFLIQYYNGEERAKGNILERFSAQQFPDLHSELNLSSLELGDSALYFCASSVRDRVVDYGYTFGSGTRLTVV.

CDR3 in DNA: TGTGCCAGCAGTAAACAGGGGGCACTCTACGAGCAGTACTTC. Protein sequence: CASSKQGALYEQYF. The chain is built from TRBV6-1 and TRBJ2-7; TRBD1 aligns across 9 bases. The CDR3 covers 14 residues. J gave up 3 bases and V 5 bases, and 5 bases lay outside the gene matches. Per germline, CDR1 MNHNS and CDR2 SASEGT.

The CDR3 DNA reads as TGTGCCAGCAGCTTACCGACAGGCAGGCAGACTAGCACAGATACGCAGTATTTT. Its protein product is CASSLPTGRQTSTDTQYF. The rearrangement links TRBV7-6 to TRBJ2-3, with a weak D call TRBD1 (6 bases). The CDR3 runs 18 residues. CDR1 and CDR2 from the germline V gene are SGHVS and FNYEAQ. The V gene lost 2 bases and the J gene lost 0 bases, with 18 bases spanning the gap.

This clone was recorded only once. V gene TRBV15 combines with J gene TRBJ1-6; a possible D gene is TRBD1 (6 bases). In germline, CDR1 is LNHNV, CDR2 YYDKDF (reference sequence). This CDR3 is 14 amino acids long. V lost 5 bases and J 2 bases, leaving 7 bases between the germline ends. The CDR3 protein is CATSRDTYNSPLHF. The CDR3 DNA reads as TGTGCCACCAGCCGGGACACCTATAATTCACCCCTCCACTTT.

This clone appeared a few times. The rearrangement joins TRBV7-9 to TRBJ2-7, with 8 positions matching TRBD1. The length of the CDR3 is 13 residues. CDR1 is SEHNR, CDR2 FQNEAQ, per germline (reference sequence). The J segment lost 4 bases and the V segment lost 5 bases, leaving 4 bases of the junction unmatched. The CDR3, as DNA: TGTGCCAGCAGCCGGGACAGGAGTTACGAGCAGTACTTC. It translates to CASSRDRSYEQYF.